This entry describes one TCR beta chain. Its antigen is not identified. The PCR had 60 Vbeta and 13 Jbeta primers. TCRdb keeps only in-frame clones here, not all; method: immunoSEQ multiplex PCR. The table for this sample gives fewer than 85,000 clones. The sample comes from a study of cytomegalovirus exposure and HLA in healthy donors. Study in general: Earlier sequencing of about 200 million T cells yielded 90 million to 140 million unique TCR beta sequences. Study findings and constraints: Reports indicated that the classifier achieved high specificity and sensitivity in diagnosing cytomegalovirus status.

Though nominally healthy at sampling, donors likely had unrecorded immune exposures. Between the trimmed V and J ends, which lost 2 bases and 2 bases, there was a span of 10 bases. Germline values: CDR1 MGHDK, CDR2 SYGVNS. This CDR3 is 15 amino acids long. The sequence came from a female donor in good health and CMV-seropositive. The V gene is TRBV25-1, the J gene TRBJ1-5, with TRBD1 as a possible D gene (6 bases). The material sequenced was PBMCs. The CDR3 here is CASSEQGRGNQPQHF. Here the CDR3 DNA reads TGTGCCAGCAGTGAACAGGGGAGGGGCAATCAGCCCCAGCATTTT.